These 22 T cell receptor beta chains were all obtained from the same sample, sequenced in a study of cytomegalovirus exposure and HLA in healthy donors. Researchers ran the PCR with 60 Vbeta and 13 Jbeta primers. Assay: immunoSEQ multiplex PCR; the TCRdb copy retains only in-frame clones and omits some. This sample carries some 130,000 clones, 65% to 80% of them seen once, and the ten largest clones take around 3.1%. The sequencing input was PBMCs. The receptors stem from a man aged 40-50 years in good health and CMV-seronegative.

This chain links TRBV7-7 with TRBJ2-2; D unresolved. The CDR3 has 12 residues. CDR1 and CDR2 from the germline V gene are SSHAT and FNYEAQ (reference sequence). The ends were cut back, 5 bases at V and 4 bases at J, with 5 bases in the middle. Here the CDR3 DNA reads TGTGCCAGCAGCCGTAGCACCGGGGAGCTGTTTTTT. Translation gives CASSRSTGELFF.

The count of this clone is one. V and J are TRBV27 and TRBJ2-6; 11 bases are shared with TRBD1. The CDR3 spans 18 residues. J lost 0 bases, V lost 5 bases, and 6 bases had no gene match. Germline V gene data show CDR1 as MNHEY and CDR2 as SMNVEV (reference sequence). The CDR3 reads CASSPGQGASSGANVLTF. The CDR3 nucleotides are TGTGCCAGCAGTCCTGGACAGGGGGCAAGCTCTGGGGCCAACGTCCTGACTTTC.

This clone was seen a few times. DNA of the CDR3: TGTGCCAGCAGCTTTGCTAGCTACGAGCAGTACTTC. Residues: CASSFASYEQYF. V usage is TRBV5-6 and J usage is TRBJ2-7; D is uncertain. V gave up 2 bases and J gave up 3 bases, with 6 bases separating them. This CDR3 has 12 residues. Germline V lookup: CDR1 SGHDT, CDR2 YYEEEE.

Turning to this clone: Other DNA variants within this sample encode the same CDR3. In nucleotides, the CDR3 is TGTGCCAGCAGCGCGGGACTAGCGGGGTATGAGCAGTACTTC. This codes for CASSAGLAGYEQYF. V gene TRBV9 combines with J gene TRBJ2-7, with 13 nucleotides matching TRBD2. The CDR3 runs to 14 residues. Germline CDR1 SGDLS, CDR2 YYNGEE. Unmatched junction bases numbered 4, after V lost 3 bases and J lost 7 bases.

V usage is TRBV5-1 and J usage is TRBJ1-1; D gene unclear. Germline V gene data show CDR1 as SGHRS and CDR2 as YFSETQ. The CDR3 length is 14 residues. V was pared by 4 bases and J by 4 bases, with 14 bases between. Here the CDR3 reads CASSLATSPTEAFF. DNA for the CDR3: TGCGCCAGCAGCCTAGCTACGTCCCCCACTGAAGCTTTCTTT.

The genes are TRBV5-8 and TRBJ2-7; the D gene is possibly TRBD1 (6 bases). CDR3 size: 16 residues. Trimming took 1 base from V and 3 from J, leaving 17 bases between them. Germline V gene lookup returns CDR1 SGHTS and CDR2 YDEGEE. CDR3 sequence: CASSLPGTREYYEQYF. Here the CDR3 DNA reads TGTGCCAGCAGCTTGCCCGGGACAAGGGAATACTACGAGCAGTACTTC.

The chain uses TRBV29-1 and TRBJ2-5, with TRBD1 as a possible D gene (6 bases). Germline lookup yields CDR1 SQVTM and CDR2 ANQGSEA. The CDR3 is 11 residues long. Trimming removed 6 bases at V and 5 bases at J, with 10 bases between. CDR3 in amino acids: CSVGGAETQYF. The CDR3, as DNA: TGCAGCGTAGGGGGTGCGGAGACCCAGTACTTC.

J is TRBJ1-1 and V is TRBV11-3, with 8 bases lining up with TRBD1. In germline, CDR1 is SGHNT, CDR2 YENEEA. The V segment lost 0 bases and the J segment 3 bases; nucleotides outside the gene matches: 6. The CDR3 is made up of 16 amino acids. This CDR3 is CASSLDSGQGYTEAFF. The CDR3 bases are TGTGCCAGCAGCTTAGATTCCGGACAGGGATACACTGAAGCTTTCTTT.

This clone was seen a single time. CDR3 sequence (DNA): TGTGCCAGCACCCCTCGGGGGGTCGGCTATGGCTACACCTTC. Encoded protein: CASTPRGVGYGYTF. This chain joins TRBV27 and TRBJ1-2; maybe TRBD1 (5 bases). This CDR3 comprises 14 residues. Trimming cost V 7 bases and J 4 bases, with 16 bases left between them. Germline-derived CDR1 and CDR2 are MNHEY and SMNVEV (reference sequence).

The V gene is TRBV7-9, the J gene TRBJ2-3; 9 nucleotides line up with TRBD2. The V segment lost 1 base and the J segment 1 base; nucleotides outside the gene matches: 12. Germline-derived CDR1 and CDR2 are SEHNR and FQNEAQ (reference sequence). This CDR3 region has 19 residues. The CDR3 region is CASSLDNFAGGLGTDTQYF. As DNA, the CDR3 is TGTGCCAGCAGCTTAGACAATTTTGCGGGGGGGCTAGGCACAGATACGCAGTATTTT. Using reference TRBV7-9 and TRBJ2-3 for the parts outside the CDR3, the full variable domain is DTGVSQNPRHKITKRGQNVTFRCDPISEHNRLYWYRQTLGQGPEFLTYFQNEAQLEKSRLLSDRFSAERPKGSFSTLEIQRTEQGDSAMYLCASSLDNFAGGLGTDTQYFGPGTRLTVL.

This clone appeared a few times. The DNA of the CDR3 is TGTGCCAGCAGCAAGCGGGAGGTTTCTCCGGGTGAGCAGTTCTTC. Protein product: CASSKREVSPGEQFF. The chain employs TRBV5-4 and TRBJ2-1, with 9 bases lining up with TRBD2. The V segment lost 4 bases and the J segment 9 bases; nucleotides outside the gene matches: 11. The V gene's germline CDR1 is SGHNT and CDR2 YYREEE (reference sequence). The CDR3 contains 15 residues.

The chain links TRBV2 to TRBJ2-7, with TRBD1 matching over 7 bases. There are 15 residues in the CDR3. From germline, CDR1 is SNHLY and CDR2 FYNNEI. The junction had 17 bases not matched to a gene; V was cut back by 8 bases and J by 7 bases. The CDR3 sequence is CASGTTPGGLREQYF. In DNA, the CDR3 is TGTGCCAGCGGGACGACGCCAGGGGGTCTGAGGGAGCAGTACTTC.

CDR3 sequence reads: CASSARSGTGHDTQYF. CDR3 coding DNA: TGTGCCAGCAGTGCCCGGAGTGGGACAGGGCACGATACGCAGTATTTT. The rearrangement links TRBV6-4 to TRBJ2-3, with 9 nucleotides matching TRBD1. Germline V lookup: CDR1 MRHNA, CDR2 SNTAGT. Trimming removed 4 bases from V and 6 bases from J; junction bases left unmatched: 11. This CDR3 spans 16 amino acids.

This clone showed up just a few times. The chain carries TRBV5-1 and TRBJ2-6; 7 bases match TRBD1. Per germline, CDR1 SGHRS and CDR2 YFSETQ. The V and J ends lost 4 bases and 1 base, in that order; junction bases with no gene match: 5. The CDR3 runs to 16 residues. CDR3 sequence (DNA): TGCGCCAGCAGCGGGGACAGCCTTTCTGGGGCCAACGTCCTGACTTTC. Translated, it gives CASSGDSLSGANVLTF.

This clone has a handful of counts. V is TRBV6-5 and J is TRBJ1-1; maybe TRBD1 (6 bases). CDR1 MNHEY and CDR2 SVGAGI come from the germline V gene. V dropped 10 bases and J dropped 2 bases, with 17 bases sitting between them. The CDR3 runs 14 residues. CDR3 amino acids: CATHRGQTNTEAFF. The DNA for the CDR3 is TGTGCCACCCATCGAGGACAGACAAACACTGAAGCTTTCTTT.

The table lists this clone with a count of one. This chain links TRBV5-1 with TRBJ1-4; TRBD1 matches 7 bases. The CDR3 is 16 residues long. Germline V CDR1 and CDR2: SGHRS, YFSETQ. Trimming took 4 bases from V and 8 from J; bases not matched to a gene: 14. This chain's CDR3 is CASSPSTGTDFEKLFF. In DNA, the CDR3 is TGCGCCAGCAGCCCCTCGACCGGGACAGACTTCGAAAAACTGTTTTTT.

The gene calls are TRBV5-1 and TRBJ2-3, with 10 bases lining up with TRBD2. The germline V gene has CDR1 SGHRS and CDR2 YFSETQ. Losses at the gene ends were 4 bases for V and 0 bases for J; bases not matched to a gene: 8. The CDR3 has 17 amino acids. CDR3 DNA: TGCGCCAGCAGCGGGGGACTAGCGCCCAAGAGCACAGATACGCAGTATTTT. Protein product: CASSGGLAPKSTDTQYF.

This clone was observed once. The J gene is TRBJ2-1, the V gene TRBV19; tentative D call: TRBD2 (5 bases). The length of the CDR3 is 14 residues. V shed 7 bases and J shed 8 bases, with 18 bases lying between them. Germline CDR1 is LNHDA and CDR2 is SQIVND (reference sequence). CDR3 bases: TGTGCCAGTAATCCCCAGGTTAGCGTGGATGAGCAGTTCTTC. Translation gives CASNPQVSVDEQFF.

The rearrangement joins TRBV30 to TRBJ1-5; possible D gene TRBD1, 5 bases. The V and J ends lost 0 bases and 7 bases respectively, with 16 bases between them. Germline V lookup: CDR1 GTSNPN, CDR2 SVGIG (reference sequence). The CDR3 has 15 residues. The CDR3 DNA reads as TGTGCCTGGAGTGTAGGGGCAGTCAATCAACAGCCCCAGCATTTT. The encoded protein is CAWSVGAVNQQPQHF.

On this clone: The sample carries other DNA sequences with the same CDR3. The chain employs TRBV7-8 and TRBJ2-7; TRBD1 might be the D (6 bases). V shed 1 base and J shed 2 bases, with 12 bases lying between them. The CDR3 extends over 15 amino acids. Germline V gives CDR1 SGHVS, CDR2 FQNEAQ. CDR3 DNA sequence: TGTGCCAGCAGCTTAGTTGGGCAGGGGACCTACGAGCAGTACTTC. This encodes CASSLVGQGTYEQYF.

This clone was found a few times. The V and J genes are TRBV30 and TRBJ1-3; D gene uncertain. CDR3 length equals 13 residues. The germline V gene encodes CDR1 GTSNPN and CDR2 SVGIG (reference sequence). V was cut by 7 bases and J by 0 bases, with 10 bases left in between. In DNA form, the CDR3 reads TGTGCCTTAGACCGGGGCTCTGGAAACACCATATATTTT. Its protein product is CALDRGSGNTIYF.

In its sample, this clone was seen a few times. Here the CDR3 DNA reads TGTGCCAGCAGTTTCAGGGAGGACACTGAAGCTTTCTTT. Translated, it gives CASSFREDTEAFF. The chain is built from TRBV6-5 and TRBJ1-1; tentatively, D is TRBD1 (5 bases). The CDR3 runs 13 residues. The germline CDR1 and CDR2 sequences are MNHEY and SVGAGI. V was trimmed by 4 bases and J by 3 bases, leaving 9 bases between them.